The 30 T cell receptor beta chains presented below share a single source sample, sequenced in a study of tumor and adjacent non-tumor tissue in lung cancer. The template was RNA from unsorted bulk tissue. Three rounds of nested PCR, following a modified ARM-PCR protocol, produced the TCRbeta library. From the multiplex PCR reads, TCRdb called clonotypes with MiXCR, one entry per CDR3 protein. This table has around 200,000 distinct CDR3 sequences, about 71% appearing once. The specimen sequenced was lung tumor tissue. All receptors derive from a man aged 55 to 70 with non-small cell lung cancer.

With regard to this clonotype: A much larger clone lies one base from this, so it may be a read error. The chain joins TRBV29-1 to TRBJ2-1; D perhaps matches TRBD2 (5 bases). The CDR3 runs to 13 residues. CDR1 is SQVTM and CDR2 is ANQGSEA in the germline V gene. V lost 7 bases, J lost 6 bases, and 16 bases lay in between. The CDR3 protein is CSAVGSAANEQFF. CDR3 DNA sequence: TGCAGCGCAGTGGGCTCAGCGGCCAATGAGCAGTTCTTC.

On this clonotype itself: This may come from a read error, since a much larger clone is one base off. V and J are TRBV12-3 or TRBV12-4 and TRBJ2-7; no clear D gene. The CDR3 has 10 residues. The CDR3 sequence: CTSSFDEQYF. The CDR3 DNA follows: TGTACCAGCAGTTTCGACGAGCAGTACTTC.

Note on this clonotype: No conserved phenylalanine or tryptophan ends this CDR3, so it is likely a read error. J is TRBJ1-1 and V is TRBV20-1, with D perhaps matching TRBD1 (6 bases). This CDR3 has 14 residues. The V and J ends lost 3 bases and 5 bases respectively, with 16 bases between them. Per the germline V gene, CDR1 is DFQATT and CDR2 is SNEGSKA (reference sequence). CDR3 DNA: TGCAGTGCTAGGGGGGGCCCCGGGGATACTGAAGCTTTCATT. Its translation is CSARGGPGDTEAFI.

This clonotype turned up a few times. V gene TRBV5-1 combines with J gene TRBJ2-2; the D gene could be TRBD1 or TRBD2 (5 bases each). Trimming shortened V by 0 bases and J by 0 bases, and 6 bases separated the two germline ends. Germline assignment: CDR1 SGHRS and CDR2 YFSETQ. This CDR3 has 15 residues. CDR3: CASSLAGPNTGELFF. CDR3 DNA sequence: TGCGCCAGCAGCTTGGCGGGACCGAACACCGGGGAGCTGTTTTTT.

The V gene is TRBV5-4, the J gene TRBJ1-3, with D tentatively TRBD1 (5 bases). CDR3 length: 15 amino acids. V shed 0 bases and J shed 16 bases, with 23 bases lying between them. Germline lookup yields CDR1 SGHNT and CDR2 YYREEE (reference sequence). For the CDR3, the DNA is TGTGCCAGCAGCTTGGGATCCGGGGCTGGAAACATCATTTATTTT. Encoded protein: CASSLGSGAGNIIYF. Full variable domain (missing parts from reference TRBV5-4 and TRBJ1-3): ETGVTQSPTHLIKTRGQQVTLRCSSQSGHNTVSWYQQALGQGPQFIFQYYREEENGRGNFPPRFSGLQFPNYSSELNVNALELDDSALYLCASSLGSGAGNIIYFGEGSWLTVV.

The J gene is TRBJ1-2, the V gene TRBV20-1, with 7 bases identical to TRBD1. Germline CDR1 DFQATT, CDR2 SNEGSKA (reference sequence). Trimming cost V 5 bases and J 6 bases; bases outside gene matches: 15. The CDR3 length is 15 residues. The CDR3 region has the DNA TGCAGTGCTCTTAGCCCAGGGGGTGGATTTAATGGCTACACCTTC. Its translation is CSALSPGGGFNGYTF.

For this clonotype: A much larger clone sits a single nucleotide away, making a read error possible. V usage is TRBV5-5 and J usage is TRBJ1-2; D unresolved. The V gene lost 2 bases and the J gene lost 3 bases, with 14 bases spanning the gap. Germline loops: CDR1 SGHKS, CDR2 YYEKEE (reference sequence). This CDR3 has 15 residues. The CDR3 DNA follows: TGTGCCAGCAGCTTACGCCCTATTACCGACTATGGCTACACCTTC. This codes for CASSLRPITDYGYTF.

As to this clonotype: Germline and junction disagree at one end, which may indicate a read error. This chain connects TRBV11-3 to TRBJ2-5; 7 bases are shared with TRBD1. CDR1 and CDR2 from the germline V gene are SGHNT and YENEEA. There are 15 residues in the CDR3. The CDR3 sequence: CASSSGQDRFETQHF. CDR3 DNA sequence: TGTGCCAGCAGCTCTGGACAGGACAGGTTCGAGACCCAGCACTTC. The whole variable domain, filled in from reference TRBV11-3 and TRBJ2-5, reads EAGVVQSPRYKIIEKKQPVAFWCNPISGHNTLYWYLQNLGQGPELLIRYENEEAVDDSQLPKDRFSAERLKGVDSTLKIQPAELGDSAVYLCASSSGQDRFETQHFGPGTRLLVL.

As regards this clonotype: A single base separates this from a much larger clone, so it may be a read error. The chain links TRBV20-1 to TRBJ2-1; no definite D call. Germline lookup yields CDR1 DFQATT and CDR2 SNEGSKA (reference sequence). The CDR3 is 15 residues long. The DNA of the CDR3 is TGCAGTGCTAGAGACGACGTGGTAAAATACAATGAGCAGTCCTTC. Its protein product is CSARDDVVKYNEQSF.

On this clonotype: The conserved phenylalanine or tryptophan normally closing the CDR3 is absent here, so this likely arose from a read error. The gene calls are TRBV20-1 and TRBJ2-1, with TRBD2 identical over 15 bases. V was clipped by 3 bases and J by 1 base; unmatched bases: 7. Per the germline V gene, CDR1 is DFQATT and CDR2 is SNEGSKA (reference sequence). The CDR3 sequence is 18 residues long. The CDR3: CSASVRTSGGASYNEQFL. The CDR3 DNA reads TGCAGTGCTAGTGTCAGGACTAGCGGGGGGGCGTCCTACAATGAGCAGTTCTTA.

A remark on this clonotype: At one of its ends the junction is not consistent with the germline gene, which may arise from a read error. This chain uses TRBV5-5 with TRBJ1-2; 7 positions match TRBD1. The CDR3 is made up of 14 amino acids. CDR1 and CDR2 (germline): SGHKS, YYEKEE (reference sequence). The CDR3 is CTSSPGGTAYGYTF. The CDR3 nucleotides read TGTACCAGCAGTCCAGGGGGGACCGCCTATGGCTACACCTTC.

This clonotype was counted at least ten times. The genes are TRBV6-6 and TRBJ1-1; the D gene is possibly TRBD1 (6 bases). In germline, CDR1 is MNHNY, CDR2 SVGAGI (reference sequence). Deletions cut 7 bases from V and 1 base from J, with 13 bases between. The CDR3 loop spans 14 amino acids. CDR3 DNA sequence: TGTGCCAGCACCAATCGACAGGCGAACACTGAAGCTTTCTTT. This sequence encodes CASTNRQANTEAFF.

A word on this clonotype: One end of the junction does not line up with germline, which may come from a read error. This chain uses TRBV29-1 with TRBJ2-7, with D possibly called TRBD1 or TRBD2 (5 bases each). The V gene's germline CDR1 is SQVTM and CDR2 ANQGSEA. The CDR3 contains 12 residues. CDR3 coding DNA: TGCAGCGTGTGGGGACGGTCCTACGACCAGTACTTC. The encoded protein is CSVWGRSYDQYF.

A remark on this clonotype: With a much larger clone just one base away, this may be a read error. The rearrangement uses TRBV5-5 and TRBJ2-1; either TRBD1 or TRBD2 may supply D (5 bases each). Per the germline V gene, CDR1 is SGHKS and CDR2 is YYEKEE (reference sequence). The CDR3 extends over 15 amino acids. Here the CDR3 reads CASSLAPGKGNDQFF. CDR3 bases: TGTGCCAGCAGCTTGGCTCCCGGGAAGGGGAATGATCAGTTCTTC.

Comment on this clonotype: Since no conserved phenylalanine or tryptophan closes the CDR3, a read error is the likely cause. This sequence joins TRBV11-3 and TRBJ2-2; 7 bases align to TRBD2. CDR1 and CDR2 from the germline V gene are SGHNT and YENEEA. This CDR3 is 14 amino acids long. CDR3 amino acids: CASSLAGPGGRLFV. CDR3 sequence (DNA): TGCGCCAGCAGCTTAGCCGGACCGGGGGGAAGGCTGTTTGTT.

J is TRBJ1-5 and V is TRBV29-1; the D is unclear. Per the germline V gene, CDR1 is SQVTM and CDR2 is ANQGSEA. V was clipped by 4 bases and J by 6 bases, with 13 bases between them. This CDR3 has 13 amino acids. The CDR3: CSVGEGSGQPQHF. In DNA form, the CDR3 reads TGCAGCGTTGGAGAAGGAAGTGGTCAGCCCCAGCATTTT.

Regarding this clonotype: At one end the junction does not follow the germline gene, possibly because of a read error. This chain links TRBV7-2 with TRBJ1-1; D is undetermined. The CDR3 has 15 amino acids. Germline CDR1 reads SGHTA; CDR2 reads FQGNSA. CDR3 in DNA: TGTGCCAGCAGCTACCTACCTCAGAGGAGCACTCAAGCTTTCTTT. It encodes CASSYLPQRSTQAFF.

The rearrangement links TRBV6-2 or TRBV6-3 to TRBJ2-3, with 7 bases that match TRBD2. CDR1 and CDR2 from the germline V gene are MNHEY and SVGEGT. This CDR3 is built from 14 residues. V was clipped by 4 bases and J by 6 bases; unmatched bases: 7. The CDR3 DNA is TGTGCCAGCAGTTCTAGCGGTACCACCGATACGCAGTATTTT. This gives the protein CASSSSGTTDTQYF.

To note about this clonotype: Since a much larger clone is just one base distant, this may be a read error. The chain joins TRBV29-1 to TRBJ2-5, with TRBD2 as a possible D gene (6 bases). The CDR3 loop spans 12 amino acids. Germline loops: CDR1 SQVTM, CDR2 ANQGSEA. The CDR3 here is CSTGELGEIQYF. In DNA, the CDR3 is TGCAGCACGGGGGAGCTCGGGGAGATCCAGTACTTC.

The chain is built from TRBV20-1 and TRBJ2-6; 7 bases map to TRBD1. The CDR3 has 18 amino acids. Germline CDR1 reads DFQATT; CDR2 reads SNEGSKA (reference sequence). Losses at the gene ends were 3 bases for V and 3 bases for J; bases not matched to a gene: 14. The CDR3 sequence is CSASGRDSVLYGANVLTF. Here the CDR3 DNA reads TGCAGTGCTAGCGGCCGGGACAGTGTACTCTATGGGGCCAACGTCCTGACTTTC.

This clonotype occurred a few times. The rearrangement uses TRBV28 and TRBJ1-1; D perhaps matches TRBD1 (6 bases). Trimming cost V 5 bases and J 5 bases, with 15 bases left between them. The V gene's germline CDR1 is MDHEN and CDR2 SYDVKM. CDR3 size: 14 residues. The CDR3 nucleotides are TGTGCCAGCAGTGGGGGGGCGGGGGGAACTGAAGCTTTCTTT. Encoded protein: CASSGGAGGTEAFF.

On this clonotype: A read error may be the cause here, since a much bigger clone is one base away. This sequence joins TRBV4-1 and TRBJ2-7, with D possibly matching TRBD2 (6 bases). With 4 bases removed from V and 4 bases from J, the gap between germline ends came to 20 bases. This CDR3 has 16 amino acids. The germline gives CDR1 MGHRA, CDR2 YSYEKL. CDR3 coding DNA: TGCGCCAGCAGCCGAGAAAGGAGGGCGAAGGGTTACGAGCAGTACTTC. This translates into CASSRERRAKGYEQYF.

For this clonotype: A junction boundary mismatches the germline segment, possibly from a read error. The rearrangement joins TRBV10-2 to TRBJ1-6; D uncertain. CDR1 and CDR2 (germline): WSHSY, SAAADI. This CDR3 comprises 13 residues. The CDR3 nucleotides are TGCACCAGCAGTGAATCCATTAATTCACCCCTCCACTTC. Its translation: CTSSESINSPLHF.

Worth noting for this clonotype: Possible read error: a much larger clone is one base away. The CDR3 coding sequence is TGCGCCAGCAGCCCGGGAGAGGGGGAGTTCAATCAGCCCCAGCTTTTT. This translates into CASSPGEGEFNQPQLF. The V and J genes are TRBV5-1 and TRBJ1-5, with D maybe TRBD1 (6 bases). This CDR3 is built from 16 residues. Germline CDR1 SGHRS, CDR2 YFSETQ.

A single count supports this clonotype. The chain recombines TRBV6-4 with TRBJ2-2, with TRBD1 as a possible D gene (5 bases). The germline V gene has CDR1 MRHNA and CDR2 SNTAGT. CDR3 length equals 16 residues. V lost 3 bases to trimming and J lost 3 bases, with 14 bases between them. CDR3 region: CASSEGDRGDTGELFF. The DNA of the CDR3 is TGTGCCAGCAGTGAAGGGGATAGGGGCGACACCGGGGAGCTGTTTTTT.

With respect to this clonotype: One end of the junction is discordant with germline, which a read error may explain. The chain uses TRBV20-1 and TRBJ2-2; D may be TRBD2 (5 bases). The CDR3 is 13 amino acids. Germline CDR1 and CDR2: DFQATT and SNEGSKA (reference sequence). CDR3 in DNA: TGCAGTGCGTCTGACTACAACACCGGGGAGCTGTTATTT. Translated, it gives CSASDYNTGELLF.

Points on this clonotype: A much larger clonotype is one base distant, so this may be a read error. The V and J genes are TRBV11-2 and TRBJ2-7, with TRBD1 as a possible D gene (6 bases). Trimming stripped 2 bases from V and 4 bases from J, with 12 bases between. The CDR3 contains 14 residues. Per the germline V gene, CDR1 is SGHAT and CDR2 is FQNNGV. CDR3 sequence (DNA): TGTGCCAGCAGCTTAAGTCAGGGGCGTTACGAGCAGTACTTC. It translates to CASSLSQGRYEQYF.

Worth noting for this clonotype: A read error may account for a junction end that differs from germline. The V call is TRBV20-1, the J call TRBJ2-1; the D gene is possibly TRBD1 (5 bases). Germline V gene data show CDR1 as DFQATT and CDR2 as SNEGSKA (reference sequence). The CDR3 spans 12 residues. The CDR3 coding sequence is TGCTGTGCTCGCGAAGGGGTTAATGAACAGTTCTTC. Translation gives CCAREGVNEQFF.

A note on this clonotype: One junction end does not reproduce the germline sequence, and a read error may be involved. The V and J genes are TRBV6-5 and TRBJ2-2; 11 bases line up with TRBD2. Germline values: CDR1 MNHEY, CDR2 SVGAGI. The CDR3 is made up of 17 amino acids. The CDR3 DNA is TGTGTCAGCAGTTACTCTAGCGGGGGGTCTTATGCCGGGGAACTGTTTTTT. It yields the protein CVSSYSSGGSYAGELFF.

This clonotype came up once. The chain combines TRBV4-1 with TRBJ2-2; 9 nucleotides agree with TRBD1. CDR3 length: 17 amino acids. Trimming cost V 1 base and J 10 bases; bases outside gene matches: 13. Germline loops: CDR1 MGHRA, CDR2 YSYEKL. CDR3 nucleotide sequence: TGCGCCAGCAGCCAAGTTGTGACAGGGGGATACGGCGAGGAGCTGTTTTTT. Amino acids: CASSQVVTGGYGEELFF.